This T cell receptor (beta chain) comes out of a study of cytomegalovirus exposure and HLA in healthy donors. The CDR3 spans 16 residues. V gave up 6 bases and J gave up 0 bases, with 16 bases separating them. In germline, CDR1 is SGHNT, CDR2 YYREEE (reference sequence). The sample holds a few counts of this clone. Here immunoSEQ multiplex PCR was the method, and the copy in TCRdb shows in-frame clones only, minus some. The sample contains 71,000 or so clones, approximately 95% of which appear only once. Material: PBMCs. V is TRBV5-4 and J is TRBJ2-1, with D possibly being TRBD1 (5 bases). This sequence originates from a young woman in good health and CMV-seronegative. The CDR3: CASNLGPPSSYNEQFF. The DNA for the CDR3 is TGTGCCAGCAATTTGGGGCCCCCAAGCTCCTACAATGAGCAGTTCTTC.